Each of the 23 T cell receptor beta chains below was sequenced from the same sample in a study of technical replicates of blood from several donors. Sequencing used immunoSEQ multiplex PCR; TCRdb keeps in-frame clones, though not all of them. Of about 81,000 clones listed, around four fifths were seen once; the top ten hold nearly 4%. The source material was PBMCs. The receptors derive from a human donor in good health. Some clones in this sample may be carry-over from other donors' samples.

The chain combines TRBV2 with TRBJ1-5; D gene uncertain. Germline V gene sequence: CDR1 SNHLY, CDR2 FYNNEI. This CDR3 has 14 amino acids. The V end was cut by 2 bases, the J end by 3 bases, with 8 bases between. CDR3 sequence (DNA): TGTGCCAGCAGTGAAATGCAGGACAATCAGCCCCAGCATTTT. Amino acids: CASSEMQDNQPQHF.

This chain uses TRBV25-1 with TRBJ2-7; D not certain. CDR1 MGHDK and CDR2 SYGVNS come from the germline V gene. There are 15 residues in the CDR3. V lost 6 bases and J 0 bases, leaving 15 bases between the germline ends. The CDR3 DNA is TGTGCCAGCAGCGAGGTAGGAGCATACTCCTACGAGCAGTACTTC. The encoded protein is CASSEVGAYSYEQYF.

The gene calls are TRBV6-5 and TRBJ1-2; D not certain. V gave up 0 bases and J gave up 5 bases, with 16 bases separating them. The CDR3 consists of 16 residues. Germline V gene data show CDR1 as MNHEY and CDR2 as SVGAGI. The DNA of the CDR3 is TGTGCCAGCAGTTACTCGGCCCAGGCCCTTCCTTATGGCTACACCTTC. It specifies CASSYSAQALPYGYTF.

The rearrangement uses TRBV18 and TRBJ1-1; TRBD1 matches at 8 bases. After removal of 6 bases from V and 5 bases from J, the junction contained 11 bases not matched to a gene. CDR3 length: 15 residues. The germline gives CDR1 KGHSH, CDR2 LQKENI. The CDR3 here is CASSPGTGRLTEAFF. The CDR3 DNA follows: TGTGCCAGCTCGCCCGGGACAGGCAGGCTAACTGAAGCTTTCTTT.

The chain recombines TRBV5-6 with TRBJ1-2, with 8 bases lining up with TRBD1. CDR3 length equals 14 residues. The germline V gene has CDR1 SGHDT and CDR2 YYEEEE. The J segment lost 6 bases and the V segment lost 6 bases, leaving 10 bases of the junction unmatched. CDR3 residues: CASTGTGQVDGYTF. CDR3 in DNA: TGTGCCAGCACCGGCACGGGACAGGTTGATGGCTACACCTTC.

This chain connects TRBV4-2 to TRBJ2-3, with 11 bases matching TRBD2. In germline, CDR1 is LGHNA, CDR2 YNFKEQ. The trim removed 4 bases at V and 3 bases at J, leaving 6 bases unmatched. The CDR3 contains 16 residues. The CDR3 nucleotides are TGTGCCAGCAGCCCTTCCCCTAGCGGGAGGACAGATACGCAGTATTTT. It is translated as CASSPSPSGRTDTQYF.

The CDR3 spells CASSLIQGADLNTEAFF. CDR3 nucleotide sequence: TGTGCCAGCAGCTTAATACAGGGTGCGGACCTGAACACTGAAGCTTTCTTT. This chain links TRBV28 with TRBJ1-1; tentative D call: TRBD1 (6 bases). The V gene lost 6 bases and the J gene lost 0 bases, with 20 bases spanning the gap. CDR1 and CDR2 from the germline V gene are MDHEN and SYDVKM. The CDR3 is 17 residues long.

V usage is TRBV5-4 and J usage is TRBJ2-6, with D perhaps TRBD1 (6 bases). With 4 bases removed from V and 6 bases from J, the gap between germline ends came to 17 bases. Per germline, CDR1 SGHNT and CDR2 YYREEE (reference sequence). This CDR3 contains 16 residues. This CDR3 reads CASSPSGTQEANVLTF. The CDR3, as DNA: TGTGCCAGCAGCCCCTCCGGGACACAGGAGGCCAACGTCCTGACTTTC.

The J gene is TRBJ2-7, the V gene TRBV4-1; 7 nucleotides align to TRBD2. Trimming cost V 4 bases and J 4 bases; bases outside gene matches: 7. CDR3 length equals 14 residues. In germline, CDR1 is MGHRA, CDR2 YSYEKL. This CDR3 is CASSRNQGGYEQYF. In DNA form, the CDR3 reads TGCGCCAGCAGCCGTAACCAGGGAGGGTACGAGCAGTACTTC.

The rearrangement links TRBV20-1 to TRBJ2-7, with no clear D. The CDR3 is 11 residues long. Trimming stripped 3 bases from V and 3 bases from J, with 6 bases between. CDR1 DFQATT and CDR2 SNEGSKA come from the germline V gene (reference sequence). The CDR3 sequence is CSASYFYEQYF. The CDR3 DNA is TGCAGTGCTAGCTACTTCTACGAGCAGTACTTC.

In regard to this clone: Other DNA variants within this sample encode the same CDR3. The chain recombines TRBV5-1 with TRBJ1-5; 7 bases line up with TRBD1. Losses at the gene ends were 2 bases for V and 1 base for J; bases not matched to a gene: 3. CDR1 is SGHRS and CDR2 is YFSETQ in the germline V gene. The CDR3 contains 15 residues. The CDR3 here is CASSFTGESNQPQHF. The CDR3 DNA reads TGCGCCAGCAGCTTTACAGGGGAGAGCAATCAGCCCCAGCATTTT.

In DNA, the CDR3 is TGTGCCAGCAGGGGACAGGGAGGGCAGCCCCAGCATTTT. It is translated as CASRGQGGQPQHF. The chain has TRBV6-6 and TRBJ1-5, with 9 bases that match TRBD1. With 6 bases clipped from V and 7 bases from J, the junction kept 4 bases outside the gene matches. The CDR3 consists of 13 residues. The germline gives CDR1 MNHNY, CDR2 SVGAGI (reference sequence).

V is TRBV4-1 and J is TRBJ2-5, with TRBD2 matching 7 bases. Germline CDR1 reads MGHRA; CDR2 reads YSYEKL. J gave up 5 bases and V 0 bases, and 12 bases lay outside the gene matches. This CDR3 is 17 amino acids long. The CDR3 sequence: CASSQDSVRGWGETQYF. CDR3 in DNA: TGCGCCAGCAGCCAAGATTCGGTGCGGGGGTGGGGGGAGACCCAGTACTTC.

The V gene is TRBV7-2, the J gene TRBJ2-7; perhaps TRBD2 as D (6 bases). Germline V gene lookup returns CDR1 SGHTA and CDR2 FQGNSA. This CDR3 region has 15 residues. Trimming took off 5 bases at V and 5 bases at J, with 19 bases between the two ends. In nucleotides, the CDR3 is TGTGCCAGCAGCCCTACCCGGACTAATTCGGACGAGCAGTACTTC. It codes for CASSPTRTNSDEQYF.

V usage is TRBV18 and J usage is TRBJ1-1; D gene uncertain. This CDR3 is 16 amino acids long. The germline gives CDR1 KGHSH, CDR2 LQKENI. V was clipped by 6 bases and J by 1 base, with 18 bases between them. In DNA, the CDR3 is TGTGCCAGCTCGAGACCAGGTCCGGGGAAGAACACTGAAGCTTTCTTT. Encoded protein: CASSRPGPGKNTEAFF.

V and J are TRBV13 and TRBJ2-4, with 7 nucleotides matching TRBD2. The germline V gene has CDR1 PRHDT and CDR2 FYEKMQ (reference sequence). Trimming removed 5 bases from V and 3 bases from J; junction bases left unmatched: 10. The CDR3 is 16 residues long. CDR3 DNA: TGTGCCAGCAGCACCGTCGGGAGGTGGGGCAAAAACATTCAGTACTTC. It codes for CASSTVGRWGKNIQYF.

This clone was observed a few times. The rearrangement uses TRBV23-1 and TRBJ1-1; D is undetermined. TRBV23-1 is marked as an open reading frame, function uncertain. This CDR3 spans 14 amino acids. Trimming took off 3 bases at V and 3 bases at J, with 11 bases between the two ends. DNA of the CDR3: TGCGCCAGCAGTCAGCTCGGGAACTACACTGAAGCTTTCTTT. Residues: CASSQLGNYTEAFF.

There are a few counts of this clone. V is TRBV5-1 and J is TRBJ1-1; 7 nucleotides agree with TRBD1. V lost 3 bases and J lost 1; bases outside the gene matches: 6. The germline gives CDR1 SGHRS, CDR2 YFSETQ. The length of the CDR3 is 15 residues. Written as DNA, the CDR3 is TGCGCCAGCAGCTCTACAGGGGAACCGAACACTGAAGCTTTCTTT. It specifies CASSSTGEPNTEAFF.

This rearrangement joins TRBV30 to TRBJ1-2; no clear D. CDR3 size: 13 residues. Trimming took 4 bases from V and 1 from J, leaving 10 bases between them. Germline CDR1 is GTSNPN and CDR2 is SVGIG (reference sequence). This chain's CDR3 is CAWKGEDNYGYTF. CDR3 nucleotides: TGTGCCTGGAAGGGAGAAGATAACTATGGCTACACCTTC.

The rearrangement links TRBV9 to TRBJ1-2; 9 bases map to TRBD1. The CDR3 consists of 15 residues. V gave up 1 base and J gave up 6 bases; unmatched junction bases: 7. CDR1 is SGDLS, CDR2 YYNGEE, per germline. CDR3 sequence: CASSVRGQGYDGYTF. CDR3 in DNA: TGTGCCAGCAGCGTAAGGGGACAGGGATACGATGGCTACACCTTC.

In nucleotides, the CDR3 is TGTGCCAGTAGTATAATAACCACGGGACAGAACTATGGCTACACCTTC. Protein: CASSIITTGQNYGYTF. This chain joins TRBV19 and TRBJ1-2; the match to TRBD1 covers 7 bases. Trimming at V came to 2 bases and at J to 2 bases, leaving 8 bases not matched to a gene. CDR3 size: 16 residues. Germline V lookup: CDR1 LNHDA, CDR2 SQIVND (reference sequence).

V gene TRBV7-2 combines with J gene TRBJ2-5; D possibly corresponds to TRBD2 (6 bases). The CDR3 sequence is 13 residues long. Trimming pared 8 bases from V and 1 base from J, leaving 11 bases between. The germline gives CDR1 SGHTA, CDR2 FQGNSA. Here the CDR3 DNA reads TGTGCCAGCGCTCCGGGGGTCCAAGAGACCCAGTACTTC. It yields the protein CASAPGVQETQYF.

The gene calls are TRBV5-1 and TRBJ1-4; 9 bases fit TRBD1. CDR3 length equals 14 residues. CDR1 SGHRS and CDR2 YFSETQ come from the germline V gene. Unmatched junction bases numbered 4, after V lost 3 bases and J lost 7 bases. The CDR3 coding sequence is TGCGCCAGCAGCTCAGGACAGGGGTTTGAAAAACTGTTTTTT. Protein sequence: CASSSGQGFEKLFF.